This record covers a single T cell receptor beta chain. The data stem from a study of blood T cell repertoires in COVID-19. Cohorts were based on clinical histories the participants reported. Before being deemed recovered, Cohort 3 donors had two negative PCRs, clearance, or symptom resolution. Authors' data handling: Amplification of reference gene primers was used by the study to estimate nucleated cell counts. This table comes from immunoSEQ multiplex PCR, and its TCRdb copy is limited to in-frame clones, with some not included. V and J calls and clone size are copied from that table; D and trimming were computed from the DNA. The repertoire includes roughly 320,000 clones, about nine tenths of them detected once, and approximately 4.1% sits in the top ten. The origin of this receptor is a man younger than 45 who had recovered from COVID-19. The specimen was PBMCs or T cells enriched from blood (not recorded which).

The CDR3 spells CASSNMNPYEQYF. For the CDR3, the DNA is TGTGCCAGCAGCAACATGAACCCCTACGAGCAGTACTTC. The chain links TRBV3-1 (or the pseudogene TRBV3-2) to TRBJ2-7; D uncertain. V was trimmed by 5 bases and J by 2 bases, leaving 10 bases between them. The CDR3 spans 13 residues. In germline, CDR1 is LGHDT, CDR2 YNNKEL (reference sequence).